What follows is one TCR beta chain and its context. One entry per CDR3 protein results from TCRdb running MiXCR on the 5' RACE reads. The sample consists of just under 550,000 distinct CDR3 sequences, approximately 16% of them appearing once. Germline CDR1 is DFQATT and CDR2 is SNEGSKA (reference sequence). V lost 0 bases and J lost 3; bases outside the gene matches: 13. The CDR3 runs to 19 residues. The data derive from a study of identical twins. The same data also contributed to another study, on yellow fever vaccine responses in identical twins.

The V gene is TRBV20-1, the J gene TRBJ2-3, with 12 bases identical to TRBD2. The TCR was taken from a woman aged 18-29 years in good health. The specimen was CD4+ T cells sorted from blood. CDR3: CSARESPSGGVGHTDTQYF. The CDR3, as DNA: TGCAGTGCTAGAGAATCCCCTAGCGGGGGGGTGGGTCATACAGATACGCAGTATTTT.